The T cell receptor (beta chain) under discussion was sequenced for a study of response to subunit inactivated influenza vaccine (dated by TCRdb to 2016 to 2019). With regard to the full study: To follow how T cells responded to a trivalent subunit inactivated influenza vaccine, the researchers relied on deep quantitative profiling of the T cell receptor repertoire.

Remarks on this clonotype: The specificity of this receptor is unknown. Base-call qualities are not available, and no considerably larger clone is one nucleotide away.

The research as a whole found: The authors proposed that each seasonal influenza vaccination may bring in only a limited number of new T cells.

Libraries were prepared through RT-PCR. Sequencing relied on an Illumina HiSeq 2500. The public reads were reanalyzed by TCRdb: fastp trimming at Q25, MiXCR alignment, in-frame beta chains only. For every CDR3 protein sequence, its rows merge into one entry that carries the most common genes and DNA. This sample holds some 850,000 distinct CDR3 sequences; approximately 18% were observed only once. 9.5% to 13% of the sample belongs to the ten largest clones. From the germline V gene (reference sequence), CDR1 is MNHEY and CDR2 is SMNVEV. V lost 1 base and J lost 1 base, and the count of bases not matched to a germline gene is 6. The CDR3, cysteine through phenylalanine, is 16 amino acids long. Only the CDR3 DNA is retained, 48 bases long and in frame from the first base.

This sequence uses TRBV27 and TRBJ2-7, with 8 middle bases fitting TRBD2. The source was PBMCs from blood, collected 5 days after vaccination. This TCR was recovered from a man between 50 and 59 years old who received an inactivated influenza vaccine. Donor details come from another sample of the same person, matched by shared clones. The CDR3 protein is CASSLFGTSGSYEQYF. The DNA is TGTGCCAGCAGTTTATTCGGAACTAGCGGATCCTACGAGCAGTACTTC.